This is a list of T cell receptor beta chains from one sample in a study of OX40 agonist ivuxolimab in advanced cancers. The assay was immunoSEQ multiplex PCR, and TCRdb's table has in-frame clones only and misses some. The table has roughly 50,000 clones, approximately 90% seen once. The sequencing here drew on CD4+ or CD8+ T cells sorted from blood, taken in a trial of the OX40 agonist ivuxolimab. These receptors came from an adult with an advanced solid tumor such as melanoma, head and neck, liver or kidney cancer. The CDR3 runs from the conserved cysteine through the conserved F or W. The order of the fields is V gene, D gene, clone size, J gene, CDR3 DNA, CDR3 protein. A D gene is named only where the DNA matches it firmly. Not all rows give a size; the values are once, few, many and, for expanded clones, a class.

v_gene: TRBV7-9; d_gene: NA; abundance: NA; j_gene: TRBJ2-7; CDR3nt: TGTGCCAGCAGCCGTTTAGGTAATCCTGGCTACGAGCAGTACTTC; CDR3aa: CASSRLGNPGYEQYF
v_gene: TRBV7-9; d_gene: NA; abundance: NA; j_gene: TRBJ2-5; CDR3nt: TGTGCCAGCAGCTTTTCCTCAGGGGAAGAGACCCAGTACTTC; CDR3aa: CASSFSSGEETQYF
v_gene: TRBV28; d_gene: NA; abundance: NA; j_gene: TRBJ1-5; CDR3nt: TGTGCCAGCAGTCCCCTGGCCCCTTATAGCAATCAGCCCCAGCATTTT; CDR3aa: CASSPLAPYSNQPQHF
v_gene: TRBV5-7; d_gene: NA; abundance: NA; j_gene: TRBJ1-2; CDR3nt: TGTGCCAGCAGCTCTCTTGGACCAGCTAACTATGGCTACACCTTC; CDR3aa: CASSSLGPANYGYTF
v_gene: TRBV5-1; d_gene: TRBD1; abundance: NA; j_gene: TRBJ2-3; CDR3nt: TGCGCCAGCAGCTTGGATCCAGGGGGCGCCGGTACAGATACGCAGTATTTT; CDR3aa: CASSLDPGGAGTDTQYF
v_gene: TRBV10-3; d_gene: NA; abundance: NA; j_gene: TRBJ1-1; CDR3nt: TGTGCCATCAGTGAACGCCCTATAGGGGAGGGCACTGAAGCTTTCTTT; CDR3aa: CAISERPIGEGTEAFF
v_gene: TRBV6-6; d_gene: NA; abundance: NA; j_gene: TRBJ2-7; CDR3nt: TGTGCCAGCAGTTCCCCGGGCCTTTACGAGCAGTACTTC; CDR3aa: CASSSPGLYEQYF
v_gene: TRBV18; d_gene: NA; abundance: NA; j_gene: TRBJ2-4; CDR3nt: TGTGCCAGCTCACTGGGAGCCAAAAACATTCAGTACTTC; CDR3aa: CASSLGAKNIQYF
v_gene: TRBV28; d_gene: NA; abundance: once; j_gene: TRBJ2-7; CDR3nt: TGTGCCAGCAGTCCCCGGGACTTCTTAGGGTACGAGCAGTACTTC; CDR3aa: CASSPRDFLGYEQYF
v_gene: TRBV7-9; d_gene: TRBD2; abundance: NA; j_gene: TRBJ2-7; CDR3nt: TGTGCCAGCAGCTCGAGCGGGAGGATGCACGAGCAGTACTTC; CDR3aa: CASSSSGRMHEQYF
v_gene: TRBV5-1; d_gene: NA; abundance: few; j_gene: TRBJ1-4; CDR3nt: TGCGCCAGCAGCTTGGAAGGGGGAATACTTGAAAAACTGTTTTTT; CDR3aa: CASSLEGGILEKLFF
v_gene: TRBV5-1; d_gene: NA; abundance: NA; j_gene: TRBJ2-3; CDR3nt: TGCGCCAGCACTCGGGACACAAGCACAGATACGCAGTATTTT; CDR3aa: CASTRDTSTDTQYF
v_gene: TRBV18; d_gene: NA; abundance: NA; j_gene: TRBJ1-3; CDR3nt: TGTGCCAGCTCACCACAATCAGGAAACACCATATATTTT; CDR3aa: CASSPQSGNTIYF
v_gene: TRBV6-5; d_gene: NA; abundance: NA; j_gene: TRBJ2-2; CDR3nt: TGTGCCAGCAACAAACCGGGACTCCGCACCGGGGAGCTGTTTTTT; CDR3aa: CASNKPGLRTGELFF
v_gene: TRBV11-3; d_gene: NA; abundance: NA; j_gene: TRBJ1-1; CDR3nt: TGTGCCAGCAGCCCGGGGGGACTCTCGCCGAACACTGAAGCTTTCTTT; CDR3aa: CASSPGGLSPNTEAFF
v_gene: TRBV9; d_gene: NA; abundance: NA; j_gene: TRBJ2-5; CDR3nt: TGTGCCAGCAGCGTAGCAGGTTCCAGAACGTACCAAGAGACCCAGTACTTC; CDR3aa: CASSVAGSRTYQETQYF
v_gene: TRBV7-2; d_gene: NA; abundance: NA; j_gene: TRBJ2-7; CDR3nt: TGTGCCAGCAGCCGTGGCCCCTACGAGCAGTACTTC; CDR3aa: CASSRGPYEQYF
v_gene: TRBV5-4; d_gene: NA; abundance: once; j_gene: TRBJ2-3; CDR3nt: TGTGCCAGCAGCTTGGGGGTGACTCAGGGCCCAGATACGCAGTATTTT; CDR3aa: CASSLGVTQGPDTQYF
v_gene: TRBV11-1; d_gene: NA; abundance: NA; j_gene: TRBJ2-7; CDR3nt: TGTGCCAGCAGCTCGCCGCAGGGGTCCGACGAGCAGTACTTC; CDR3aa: CASSSPQGSDEQYF
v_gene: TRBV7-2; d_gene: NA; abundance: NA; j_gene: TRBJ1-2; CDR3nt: TGTGCCAGCAGCGGTAGGACGGCTTTAACCTTC; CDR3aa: CASSGRTALTF
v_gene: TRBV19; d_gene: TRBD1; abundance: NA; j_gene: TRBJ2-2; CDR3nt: TGTGCCAGTAGTATGAGGGGGCTCTCCTACACCGGGGAGCTGTTTTTT; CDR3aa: CASSMRGLSYTGELFF
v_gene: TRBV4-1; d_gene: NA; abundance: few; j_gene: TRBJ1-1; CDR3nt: TGCGCCAGCAGCCAAGATTGGAGGGGGAGGGCTTTCTTT; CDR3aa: CASSQDWRGRAFF
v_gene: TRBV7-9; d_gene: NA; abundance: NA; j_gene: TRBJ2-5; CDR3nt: TGTGCCACCCGGAGGAGCAGCCAAGAGACCCAGTACTTC; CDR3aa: CATRRSSQETQYF
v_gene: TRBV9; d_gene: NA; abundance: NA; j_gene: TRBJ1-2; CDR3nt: TGTGCCAGCAGCGTAGCAGGGGCTAACTATGGCTACACCTTC; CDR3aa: CASSVAGANYGYTF
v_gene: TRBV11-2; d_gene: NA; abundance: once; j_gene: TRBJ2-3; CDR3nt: TGTGCCAGCAGCTTAGGGACGGGGGCAAACACAGATACGCAGTATTTT; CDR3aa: CASSLGTGANTDTQYF
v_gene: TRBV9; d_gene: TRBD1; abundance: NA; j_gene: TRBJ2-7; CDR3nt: TGTGCCAGCAGCGTAGACCAAGGGACAGGGCTCTCCTACGAGCAGTACTTC; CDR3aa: CASSVDQGTGLSYEQYF
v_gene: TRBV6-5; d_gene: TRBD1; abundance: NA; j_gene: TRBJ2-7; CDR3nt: TGTGCCATCAGTAAGGGACAGTCCTCTTCCTACGAGCAGTACTTC; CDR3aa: CAISKGQSSSYEQYF
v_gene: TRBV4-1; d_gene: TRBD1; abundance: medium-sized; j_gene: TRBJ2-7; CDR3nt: TGCGCCAGCAGCCTTCGGACAGGGGCCTACGAGCAGTACTTC; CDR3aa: CASSLRTGAYEQYF
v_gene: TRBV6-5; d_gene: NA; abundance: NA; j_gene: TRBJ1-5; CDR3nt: TGTGCCAGCGGGGGAGTTCAGCCCCAGCATTTT; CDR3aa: CASGGVQPQHF